This TCR beta chain was identified in a study of control samples from healthy donors and cancer patients. Per the germline V gene, CDR1 is SQVTM and CDR2 is ANQGSEA. V lost 6 bases, J lost 0 bases, and 12 bases lay in between. There are 13 residues in the CDR3. Measured with immunoSEQ multiplex PCR; TCRdb has only the in-frame clones, and not every one. The table lists some 140,000 clones, around 90% of them singletons. The sequenced material came from blood. The chain carries TRBV29-1 and TRBJ2-7; D call uncertain. This clonotype was sampled from a man under 40 in good health. The DNA of the CDR3 is TGCAGCGTCCAGCCCCAAAACTCCTACGAGCAGTACTTC. It encodes CSVQPQNSYEQYF.